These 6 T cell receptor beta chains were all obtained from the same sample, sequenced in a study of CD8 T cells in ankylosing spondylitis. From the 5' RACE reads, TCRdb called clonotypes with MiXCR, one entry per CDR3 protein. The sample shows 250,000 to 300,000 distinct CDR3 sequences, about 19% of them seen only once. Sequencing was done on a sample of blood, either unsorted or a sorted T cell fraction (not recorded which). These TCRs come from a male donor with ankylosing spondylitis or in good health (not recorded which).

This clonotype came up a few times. CDR3: CASSRLGANEKLFF. CDR3 sequence (DNA): TGTGCCAGCAGCCGGTTAGGGGCGAATGAAAAACTGTTTTTT. J is TRBJ1-4 and V is TRBV6-1, with D possibly being TRBD1 (5 bases). Germline V gives CDR1 MNHNS, CDR2 SASEGT. The CDR3 has 14 residues. Between the trimmed V and J ends, which lost 6 bases and 5 bases, there was a span of 13 bases.

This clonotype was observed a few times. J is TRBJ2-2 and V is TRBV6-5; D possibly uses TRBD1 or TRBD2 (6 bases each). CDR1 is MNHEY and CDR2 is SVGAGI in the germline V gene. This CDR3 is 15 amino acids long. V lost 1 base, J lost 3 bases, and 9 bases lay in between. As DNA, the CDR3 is TGTGCCAGCAGTTACTGGGGGGCGGACACCGGGGAGCTGTTTTTT. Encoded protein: CASSYWGADTGELFF.

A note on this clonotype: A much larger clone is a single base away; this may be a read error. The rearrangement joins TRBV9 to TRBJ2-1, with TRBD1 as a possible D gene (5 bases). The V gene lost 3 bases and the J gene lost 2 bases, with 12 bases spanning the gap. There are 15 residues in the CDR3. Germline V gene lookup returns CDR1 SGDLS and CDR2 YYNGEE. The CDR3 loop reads CASSAWSDTYNEQFF. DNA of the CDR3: TGTGCCAGCAGCGCCTGGTCGGACACCTACAATGAGCAGTTCTTC.

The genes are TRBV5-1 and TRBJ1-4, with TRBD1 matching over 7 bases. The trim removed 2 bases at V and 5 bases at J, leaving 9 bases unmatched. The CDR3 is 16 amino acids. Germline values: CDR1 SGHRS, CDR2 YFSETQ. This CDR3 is CASSFQYRGENEKLFF. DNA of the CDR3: TGCGCCAGCAGCTTCCAATACAGGGGCGAAAATGAAAAACTGTTTTTT.

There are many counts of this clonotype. CDR3 sequence (DNA): TGTGCCAGCAGTTCCCTGGTGGGGGCCGCTTTCTTT. Amino acids: CASSSLVGAAFF. V and J are TRBV27 and TRBJ1-1, with a possible D match to TRBD1 (6 bases). Trimming removed 4 bases at V and 11 bases at J, with 14 bases between. There are 12 residues in the CDR3. The germline V gene has CDR1 MNHEY and CDR2 SMNVEV (reference sequence).

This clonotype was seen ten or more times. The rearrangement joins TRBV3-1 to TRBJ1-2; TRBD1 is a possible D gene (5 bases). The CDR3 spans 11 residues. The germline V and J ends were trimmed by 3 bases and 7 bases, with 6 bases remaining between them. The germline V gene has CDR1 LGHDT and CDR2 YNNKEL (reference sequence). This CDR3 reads CASSQGPGYTF. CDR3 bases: TGTGCCAGCAGCCAGGGACCTGGCTACACCTTC.